This passage covers 22 T cell receptor beta chains from one sample sequenced in a study of cytomegalovirus exposure and HLA in healthy donors. Use of 60 Vbeta and 13 Jbeta primers characterized the PCR. Libraries were prepared by immunoSEQ multiplex PCR; TCRdb keeps only in-frame clonotypes and omits some of them. Among 120,000 or so clones listed, over 75% were seen once. Sequenced: PBMCs. The receptors here all came from a man aged 18 to 35 in good health and CMV-seropositive.

The gene calls are TRBV19 and TRBJ2-7, with 7 bases that match TRBD1. J gave up 4 bases and V 4 bases, and 10 bases lay outside the gene matches. Per the germline V gene, CDR1 is LNHDA and CDR2 is SQIVND (reference sequence). The CDR3 sequence is 15 residues long. CDR3 sequence: CASSTPGQPSYEQYF. In nucleotides, the CDR3 is TGTGCCAGTAGTACCCCGGGACAGCCGAGTTACGAGCAGTACTTC.

V usage is TRBV19 and J usage is TRBJ2-7, with D uncertain. Germline assignment: CDR1 LNHDA and CDR2 SQIVND (reference sequence). Trimming removed 6 bases from V and 0 bases from J, with 9 bases in between. This CDR3 has 13 amino acids. CDR3 nucleotide sequence: TGTGCCAGTAGGGTCGGTCCCTCCTACGAGCAGTACTTC. Translation: CASRVGPSYEQYF.

The J gene is TRBJ2-3, the V gene TRBV19, with D possibly being TRBD1 (5 bases). The CDR3 length is 14 residues. CDR1 and CDR2 from the germline V gene are LNHDA and SQIVND (reference sequence). With 7 bases removed from V and 3 bases from J, the gap between germline ends came to 14 bases. As DNA, the CDR3 is TGTGCCAGTAAGGACACCCGATGGACAGATACGCAGTATTTT. Its translation is CASKDTRWTDTQYF.

The V and J genes are TRBV5-6 and TRBJ1-2; D is uncertain. Germline values: CDR1 SGHDT, CDR2 YYEEEE. This CDR3 spans 11 amino acids. V lost 2 bases, J lost 14 bases, and 13 bases lay in between. The CDR3 sequence is CASSFRLSPTF. The DNA of the CDR3 is TGTGCCAGCAGCTTTCGGTTGTCCCCTACCTTC.

J is TRBJ2-7 and V is TRBV6-5, with 11 bases that match TRBD2. CDR3 length: 15 residues. Germline V gene sequence: CDR1 MNHEY, CDR2 SVGAGI. J lost 0 bases, V lost 2 bases, and 0 bases had no gene match. As DNA, the CDR3 is TGTGCCAGCAGTTACACTAGCGGGAGCTCCTACGAGCAGTACTTC. This gives the protein CASSYTSGSSYEQYF.

This CDR3 is CASSDRLVGVSTEAFF. CDR3 DNA: TGCGCCAGCAGTGATCGTCTGGTAGGGGTGAGCACTGAAGCTTTCTTT. The chain recombines TRBV10-2 with TRBJ1-1; possibly TRBD1 for D (5 bases). The CDR3 is 16 amino acids. The ends were cut back, 3 bases at V and 4 bases at J, with 18 bases in the middle. The germline CDR1 and CDR2 sequences are WSHSY and SAAADI.

The rearrangement uses TRBV2 and TRBJ2-1, with D possibly matching TRBD1 (7 bases). V was trimmed by 3 bases and J by 9 bases, leaving 9 bases between them. There are 12 residues in the CDR3. Germline V CDR1 and CDR2: SNHLY, FYNNEI. CDR3 DNA: TGTGCCAGCAGTGATCAGGGGGGTGAGCAGTTCTTC. Protein sequence: CASSDQGGEQFF.

The chain links TRBV4-3 to TRBJ2-2; D is unresolved. Trimming left V 0 bases short and J 6 bases short, with 8 bases between. CDR1 is LGHNA, CDR2 YSLEER, per germline. CDR3 length: 14 residues. CDR3 nucleotides: TGCGCCAGCAGCCAAGACGTCCTACCCGGGGAGCTGTTTTTT. Protein: CASSQDVLPGELFF.

The chain combines TRBV6-5 with TRBJ1-3; maybe TRBD1 (6 bases). Germline V gives CDR1 MNHEY, CDR2 SVGAGI. V lost 5 bases to trimming and J lost 4 bases, with 15 bases between them. The CDR3 spans 15 residues. The CDR3 is CASSPTGLEGNTIYF. The CDR3 DNA reads as TGTGCCAGCAGTCCGACAGGACTAGAAGGAAACACCATATATTTT.

The chain uses TRBV5-6 and TRBJ2-5, with D perhaps matching TRBD1 (5 bases). The V and J ends lost 0 bases and 0 bases respectively, with 9 bases between them. From germline, CDR1 is SGHDT and CDR2 YYEEEE. This CDR3 comprises 15 residues. CDR3 sequence reads: CASSLVSGYQETQYF. The CDR3 nucleotides read TGTGCCAGCAGCTTGGTTTCAGGGTACCAAGAGACCCAGTACTTC.

The V gene is TRBV4-1, the J gene TRBJ1-5; D is perhaps TRBD1 (6 bases). Germline loops: CDR1 MGHRA, CDR2 YSYEKL. This CDR3 contains 14 residues. V was cut by 0 bases and J by 6 bases, with 9 bases left in between. CDR3 bases: TGCGCCAGCAGCCAAGATCTAGGGGGTCAGCCCCAGCATTTT. Amino acids: CASSQDLGGQPQHF.

The V gene is TRBV4-1, the J gene TRBJ1-5, with D possibly being TRBD1 (6 bases). V was cut by 1 base and J by 3 bases, with 13 bases left in between. Germline V gene data show CDR1 as MGHRA and CDR2 as YSYEKL. CDR3 size: 16 residues. The CDR3, as DNA: TGCGCCAGCAGCCAAGTCCAGACAGGACTCAATCAGCCCCAGCATTTT. It specifies CASSQVQTGLNQPQHF.

This clone was detected only a few times. V usage is TRBV18 and J usage is TRBJ2-3; TRBD2 matches 7 bases. The germline V gene encodes CDR1 KGHSH and CDR2 LQKENI. The CDR3 sequence is 15 residues long. J was trimmed by 4 bases and V by 2 bases; bases with no gene match: 6. The CDR3 is CASSPVGGPSDTQYF. The CDR3 region has the DNA TGTGCCAGCTCACCAGTGGGAGGGCCTTCAGATACGCAGTATTTT.

The chain joins TRBV5-1 to TRBJ1-2, with 8 bases fitting TRBD1. CDR1 is SGHRS, CDR2 YFSETQ, per germline. After removal of 0 bases from V and 5 bases from J, the junction contained 9 bases not matched to a gene. The CDR3 covers 16 residues. The CDR3 DNA follows: TGCGCCAGCAGCTTGGATGGACAGGGTAACGGGTATGGCTACACCTTC. Translating gives CASSLDGQGNGYGYTF.

This rearrangement joins TRBV6-1 to TRBJ2-5; a weak D match, TRBD1 (5 bases). The CDR3 is 12 residues long. CDR1 is MNHNS, CDR2 SASEGT, per germline. Trimming took off 5 bases at V and 2 bases at J, with 6 bases between the two ends. CDR3 in DNA: TGTGCCAGCAGTAACAGGCAAGAGACCCAGTACTTC. It yields the protein CASSNRQETQYF.

The chain couples TRBV7-6 to TRBJ2-2; 15 bases fit TRBD2. The CDR3 runs to 17 residues. Trimming removed 3 bases from V and 5 bases from J; junction bases left unmatched: 4. Germline values: CDR1 SGHVS, CDR2 FNYEAQ. CDR3 region: CASSFGLAGGLTGELFF. CDR3 nucleotide sequence: TGTGCCAGCAGCTTCGGACTAGCGGGAGGGCTTACCGGGGAGCTGTTTTTT.

This chain connects TRBV19 to TRBJ2-1; D may be TRBD2 (6 bases). This CDR3 spans 15 amino acids. The germline V and J ends were trimmed by 2 bases and 3 bases, with 11 bases remaining between them. Germline values: CDR1 LNHDA, CDR2 SQIVND (reference sequence). The CDR3 DNA sequence: TGTGCCAGTAGTATACGACACGGGAGCTACAATGAGCAGTTCTTC. Translating it yields CASSIRHGSYNEQFF.

This clone was counted between two and nine times. The gene calls are TRBV4-1 and TRBJ1-1; D unresolved. The CDR3 has 14 amino acids. Germline CDR1 is MGHRA and CDR2 is YSYEKL. V lost 4 bases to trimming and J lost 2 bases, with 11 bases between them. The CDR3 DNA sequence: TGCGCCAGCAGCCTTCCGGGTAGAAACACTGAAGCTTTCTTT. Its protein product is CASSLPGRNTEAFF.

V gene TRBV15 combines with J gene TRBJ2-5, with D possibly TRBD2 on 6 matching bases. In germline, CDR1 is LNHNV, CDR2 YYDKDF (reference sequence). The V and J ends lost 2 bases and 4 bases respectively, with 11 bases between them. The CDR3 is made up of 14 amino acids. CDR3 amino acids: CATSRRLEAETQYF. The CDR3 DNA reads as TGTGCCACCAGCAGAAGACTAGAGGCAGAGACCCAGTACTTC.

This clone turned up a few times. The chain recombines TRBV7-2 with TRBJ2-1; D uncertain. The CDR3 consists of 13 residues. Trimming took off 1 base at V and 6 bases at J, with 7 bases between the two ends. Germline V gives CDR1 SGHTA, CDR2 FQGNSA. CDR3 sequence (DNA): TGTGCCAGCAGCTTAGTTGTATCCAATGAGCAGTTCTTC. It yields the protein CASSLVVSNEQFF.

The chain combines TRBV19 with TRBJ2-7; TRBD1 agrees at 7 bases. Germline V gene data show CDR1 as LNHDA and CDR2 as SQIVND (reference sequence). The V gene end was trimmed by 4 bases and the J gene end by 5 bases; junction bases not matched to a gene: 8. The CDR3 totals 14 residues. The CDR3 DNA sequence: TGTGCCAGTAGTACTTTGGACAGGTCCAACGAGCAGTACTTC. Translation gives CASSTLDRSNEQYF.

The chain employs TRBV10-3 and TRBJ1-1; D unresolved. The CDR3 is 13 amino acids. Germline CDR1 ENHRY, CDR2 SYGVKD. V lost 3 bases and J 5 bases, leaving 10 bases between the germline ends. The CDR3 sequence is CAISDLGMTEAFF. CDR3 sequence (DNA): TGTGCCATCAGTGATCTAGGAATGACTGAAGCTTTCTTT.